These 18 T cell receptor beta chains were sequenced from one sample in a study of beta chain features in type 1 diabetes. The authors reverse transcribed all of the isolated RNA, so sequencing captured expressed TCRB transcripts. TCRdb's table, derived via immunoSEQ multiplex PCR, lists solely in-frame clones and lacks some. This table has 450,000 to 550,000 clones, approximately 30% appearing once. Input material: naive CD4+ T cells from blood. Receptor source: a man in his late teens or twenties in good health.

Remarks on this clone: Other DNA sequences of this sample code for an identical CDR3. The chain uses TRBV29-1 and TRBJ2-5, with a possible D match to TRBD2 (5 bases). Germline assignment: CDR1 SQVTM and CDR2 ANQGSEA. The CDR3 totals 12 residues. V shed 4 bases and J shed 3 bases, with 9 bases lying between them. The CDR3 DNA reads TGCAGCGTTGGGCTAGCAGAAGAGACCCAGTACTTC. Its translation: CSVGLAEETQYF.

The chain uses TRBV7-6 and TRBJ2-5; 12 bases map to TRBD2. J was trimmed by 4 bases and V by 0 bases; bases with no gene match: 15. CDR3 length: 20 residues. CDR1 and CDR2 (germline): SGHVS, FNYEAQ. DNA for the CDR3: TGTGCCAGCAGCTTAGCTTCGCCCCTAGCGGGAGGGCCACTAGGAGAGACCCAGTACTTC. Its translation: CASSLASPLAGGPLGETQYF. Full variable domain (missing parts from reference TRBV7-6 and TRBJ2-5): GAGVSQSPRYKVTKRGQDVALRCDPISGHVSLYWYRQALGQGPEFLTYFNYEAQQDKSGLPNDRFSAERPEGSISTLTIQRTEQRDSAMYRCASSLASPLAGGPLGETQYFGPGTRLLVL.

V usage is TRBV14 and J usage is TRBJ2-7; TRBD1 agrees at 9 bases. The J segment lost 6 bases and the V segment lost 4 bases, leaving 13 bases of the junction unmatched. The CDR3 is 16 residues long. CDR1 and CDR2 from the germline V gene are SGHDN and FVKESK. The CDR3, as DNA: TGTGCCAGCAGCCGAGCTCCGGGACAGGGTTCCCTCGAGCAGTACTTC. Encoded protein: CASSRAPGQGSLEQYF.

This clone was counted many times. The same CDR3 is also encoded by other DNA sequences in this sample. This chain links TRBV5-1 with TRBJ2-5; D ambiguous. This CDR3 region has 11 residues. Germline-derived CDR1 and CDR2 are SGHRS and YFSETQ. V lost 0 bases and J 5 bases, leaving 2 bases between the germline ends. CDR3 DNA: TGCGCCAGCAGCTTGGATGAGACCCAGTACTTC. Encoded protein: CASSLDETQYF.

This chain connects TRBV6-5 to TRBJ2-3; D assignment may be TRBD1 or TRBD2 (5 bases each). The V gene's germline CDR1 is MNHEY and CDR2 SVGAGI. V lost 6 bases to trimming and J lost 5 bases, with 12 bases between them. There are 13 residues in the CDR3. The CDR3 region has the DNA TGTGCCAGCAGGATCCTGGGGGTAGATACGCAGTATTTT. As protein: CASRILGVDTQYF.

A few counts support this clone. The V call is TRBV7-9, the J call TRBJ2-3, with D perhaps matching TRBD2 (5 bases). The CDR3 length is 15 residues. Germline assignment: CDR1 SEHNR and CDR2 FQNEAQ (reference sequence). V was shortened by 7 bases and J by 8 bases, with 22 bases between the two germline ends. CDR3: CASTPSWAARGTQYF. CDR3 nucleotides: TGTGCCAGCACCCCCTCCTGGGCCGCTCGGGGTACGCAGTATTTT. The whole variable domain, remainder taken from reference TRBV7-9 and TRBJ2-3, is DTGVSQNPRHKITKRGQNVTFRCDPISEHNRLYWYRQTLGQGPEFLTYFQNEAQLEKSRLLSDRFSAERPKGSFSTLEIQRTEQGDSAMYLCASTPSWAARGTQYFGPGTRLTVL.

The chain carries TRBV6-1 and TRBJ1-1, with D unresolved. This CDR3 is 14 amino acids long. Germline V gives CDR1 MNHNS, CDR2 SASEGT. V gave up 4 bases and J gave up 1 base, with 10 bases separating them. CDR3 DNA sequence: TGTGCCAGCAGTGTGGAGGGTAGGAACACTGAAGCTTTCTTT. This sequence encodes CASSVEGRNTEAFF.

Only a few counts were recorded for this clone. At one end, the junction sequence differs from germline, possibly due to a read error. V gene TRBV7-7 combines with J gene TRBJ2-1; 8 bases are a match to TRBD2. Germline V gives CDR1 SSHAT, CDR2 FNYEAQ (reference sequence). The CDR3 is 16 amino acids. The CDR3 region is CASSLAITSGHNEQFF. CDR3 in DNA: TGTGCTAGCAGCTTAGCGATAACTAGCGGTCACAATGAGCAGTTCTTC.

The chain couples TRBV28 to TRBJ2-2, with 9 bases fitting TRBD2. Germline-derived CDR1 and CDR2 are MDHEN and SYDVKM. Trimming removed 6 bases from V and 5 bases from J; junction bases left unmatched: 7. This CDR3 has 15 residues. This chain's CDR3 is CASSLAGARTGELFF. The CDR3 coding sequence is TGTGCCAGCAGCTTAGCGGGAGCGAGGACCGGGGAGCTGTTTTTT.

The J gene is TRBJ2-3, the V gene TRBV5-4; D is uncertain. The CDR3 has 19 amino acids. V was clipped by 4 bases and J by 0 bases, with 24 bases between them. CDR1 and CDR2 from the germline V gene are SGHNT and YYREEE (reference sequence). The DNA for the CDR3 is TGTGCCAGCAGCAGGGCTGGGAAGTTCGAGGCTTATAGCACAGATACGCAGTATTTT. This translates into CASSRAGKFEAYSTDTQYF.

The chain employs TRBV29-1 and TRBJ1-5; the match to TRBD1 covers 7 bases. The V gene's germline CDR1 is SQVTM and CDR2 ANQGSEA. Germline trimming cut 5 bases from V and 7 bases from J; bases unmatched to any gene: 11. The CDR3 length is 14 residues. CDR3 sequence: CSVSARGEGQPQHF. Written as DNA, the CDR3 is TGCAGCGTTTCCGCCAGGGGGGAGGGCCAGCCCCAGCATTTT.

The chain uses TRBV7-6 and TRBJ2-7; unclear D gene. Germline values: CDR1 SGHVS, CDR2 FNYEAQ. The CDR3 spans 14 residues. V was trimmed by 2 bases and J by 0 bases, leaving 8 bases between them. CDR3 amino acids: CASSLSPSSYEQYF. As DNA, the CDR3 is TGTGCCAGCAGCTTATCCCCTAGCTCCTACGAGCAGTACTTC.

V is TRBV7-3 and J is TRBJ2-6; D is uncertain. The CDR3 consists of 14 residues. Germline CDR1 is SGHTA and CDR2 is FQGTGA. Trimming stripped 6 bases from V and 0 bases from J, with 6 bases between. The chain's CDR3 is CASRAVSGANVLTF. Here the CDR3 DNA reads TGTGCCAGCAGAGCAGTCTCTGGGGCCAACGTCCTGACTTTC.

The chain uses TRBV5-1 and TRBJ2-7, with a weak D call TRBD2 (6 bases). The CDR3 has 14 residues. V lost 1 base, J lost 0 bases, and 8 bases lay in between. Germline V gene data show CDR1 as SGHRS and CDR2 as YFSETQ. The CDR3 protein is CASSLRESSYEQYF. CDR3 DNA: TGCGCCAGCAGCTTGCGGGAGAGCTCCTACGAGCAGTACTTC.

J is TRBJ1-3 and V is TRBV7-9, with 7 bases matching TRBD1. V lost 5 bases to trimming and J lost 0 bases; unmatched junction nucleotides: 16. The germline gives CDR1 SEHNR, CDR2 FQNEAQ (reference sequence). This CDR3 is built from 19 residues. Written as DNA, the CDR3 is TGTGCCAGCAGCGTGTTAGGCGGCAGGGGGTTCTCCTCTGGAAACACCATATATTTT. Its protein is CASSVLGGRGFSSGNTIYF.

The chain couples TRBV5-1 to TRBJ2-5, with D unresolved. Germline CDR1 is SGHRS and CDR2 is YFSETQ. The CDR3 has 13 residues. Deletions cut 4 bases from V and 0 bases from J, with 7 bases between. The CDR3 DNA is TGCGCCAGCAGCGCCGACAACCAAGAGACCCAGTACTTC. As protein: CASSADNQETQYF.

CDR3 region: CAAGGPGYTF. The CDR3 DNA is TGTGCTGCGGGAGGGCCCGGCTACACCTTC. The V and J genes are TRBV7-2 and TRBJ1-2; unclear D gene. The CDR3 has 10 amino acids. The V gene's germline CDR1 is SGHTA and CDR2 FQGNSA.

The V call is TRBV30, the J call TRBJ2-1, with 12 bases that match TRBD1. The CDR3 has 14 amino acids. J lost 6 bases, V lost 7 bases, and 7 bases had no gene match. Per the germline V gene, CDR1 is GTSNPN and CDR2 is SVGIG (reference sequence). In DNA form, the CDR3 reads TGTGCCTCGAAATTGGGACAGGGGGCCAATGAGCAGTTCTTC. This sequence encodes CASKLGQGANEQFF.